What follows is one T cell receptor beta chain and its context. Its specificity is unknown. The ends lost 4 bases at V and 4 bases at J; junction bases unmatched: 6. The CDR3 runs 15 residues. From germline, CDR1 is LGHDT and CDR2 YNNKEL (reference sequence). Template material for amplifying TCR beta CDR3 regions consisted of RNA transcripts. The HTBI primer set was used in a first-round RT-PCR of the TCR CDR3. MiXCR, applied by TCRdb to the multiplex PCR reads, yields one record per CDR3 protein. The sample yields about 250,000 distinct CDR3 sequences, roughly 22% seen once. The sample is drawn from a study of T cells in Graves' hyperthyroidism and ophthalmopathy. In the study overall: Peripheral blood was drawn at first diagnosis, prior to all treatment.

Patients having uncontrolled infection, another autoimmune disease, pregnancy or lactation were not included. Study results and limitations: Within blood appeared most thyroid clonotypes that had expanded above 0.001.

J is TRBJ1-2 and V is TRBV3-1; TRBD1 matches 10 bases. This clonotype originated in a man aged 30-40 years with Graves' ophthalmopathy. The sample was blood. Written as DNA, the CDR3 is TGTGCCAGCAGCCCCCAGGGGACAGGGGCCTATGGCTACACCTTC. Its translation is CASSPQGTGAYGYTF.